These 21 T cell receptor beta chains originate from one sample sequenced in a study of shared clonotypes between healthy human individuals. Assay: immunoSEQ multiplex PCR; the TCRdb copy retains only in-frame clones and omits some. The sample lists around 2.1 million clones, nearly 97% seen once, with approximately 0.13% in the top ten. The source material was naive CD4+ T cells sorted from blood. Subset noted: CD45RA+ positively selected. These receptors were taken from a man aged 18 to 30 in good health.

The chain has TRBV10-3 and TRBJ2-2, with D tentatively TRBD2 (5 bases). V dropped 7 bases and J dropped 7 bases, with 13 bases sitting between them. CDR1 is ENHRY and CDR2 is SYGVKD in the germline V gene. The CDR3 runs 13 residues. The DNA of the CDR3 is TGTGCCATCAACCGTCCGGGGAACGGGGAGCTGTTTTTT. Translated, it gives CAINRPGNGELFF.

The rearrangement uses TRBV6-1 and TRBJ2-7; 8 bases fit TRBD1. Germline CDR1 MNHNS, CDR2 SASEGT. Losses at the gene ends were 6 bases for V and 2 bases for J; bases not matched to a gene: 3. The CDR3 runs to 13 residues. The CDR3 region has the DNA TGTGCCAGCAGCCGGGGACAGGCCTACGAGCAGTACTTC. It yields the protein CASSRGQAYEQYF.

The chain couples TRBV21-1 to TRBJ2-7. TRBV21-1 is deemed a pseudogene. This CDR3 region has 13 residues. The CDR3 here is CASSKKSAGEQYF. CDR3 coding DNA: TGTGCCAGCAGCAAGAAGTCTGCTGGCGAGCAGTACTTC.

The chain links TRBV4-1 to TRBJ2-2, with no clear D. The germline gives CDR1 MGHRA, CDR2 YSYEKL. The CDR3 runs to 17 residues. V lost 2 bases, J lost 2 bases, and 15 bases lay in between. This CDR3 is CASSQLRTPLNTGELFF. CDR3 nucleotide sequence: TGCGCCAGCAGCCAACTCAGGACCCCCCTTAACACCGGGGAGCTGTTTTTT.

V is TRBV27 and J is TRBJ2-1, with a possible D match to TRBD1 (6 bases). With 0 bases removed from V and 8 bases from J, the gap between germline ends came to 11 bases. The CDR3 loop spans 14 amino acids. Germline-derived CDR1 and CDR2 are MNHEY and SMNVEV (reference sequence). The CDR3 DNA reads as TGTGCCAGCAGTTTATCCTACAGGGACGATGAGCAGTTCTTC. As protein: CASSLSYRDDEQFF.

The chain couples TRBV5-1 to TRBJ1-4, with 7 bases identical to TRBD1. After removal of 1 base from V and 8 bases from J, the junction contained 8 bases not matched to a gene. CDR3 size: 15 residues. CDR1 and CDR2 (germline): SGHRS, YFSETQ. The CDR3 reads CASSLSRQGGEKLFF. For the CDR3, the DNA is TGCGCCAGCAGCTTGAGTAGACAGGGTGGAGAAAAACTGTTTTTT.

For this clone: Additional DNA sequences in this sample encode the identical CDR3. The genes are TRBV30 and TRBJ1-2, with D uncertain. The CDR3 extends over 11 amino acids. Trimming removed 1 base from V and 4 bases from J, with 4 bases in between. CDR1 GTSNPN and CDR2 SVGIG come from the germline V gene (reference sequence). This CDR3 is CAWSGGYGYTF. As DNA, the CDR3 is TGTGCCTGGAGTGGGGGCTATGGCTACACCTTC.

The V gene is TRBV28, the J gene TRBJ1-1; D possibly corresponds to TRBD1 (5 bases). Germline V CDR1 and CDR2: MDHEN, SYDVKM. The germline V and J ends were trimmed by 6 bases and 1 base, with 12 bases remaining between them. The CDR3 is 14 residues long. In DNA, the CDR3 is TGTGCCAGCAGCATCAGGGCCTGGAACACTGAAGCTTTCTTT. The encoded protein is CASSIRAWNTEAFF.

The chain is built from TRBV11-2 and TRBJ2-7; TRBD1 matches 7 bases. Germline lookup yields CDR1 SGHAT and CDR2 FQNNGV. The CDR3 contains 16 residues. J gave up 0 bases and V 1 base, and 6 bases lay outside the gene matches. CDR3 amino acids: CASSLGPGQSSYEQYF. Here the CDR3 DNA reads TGTGCCAGCAGCTTAGGTCCGGGACAGAGCTCCTACGAGCAGTACTTC.

J is TRBJ2-7 and V is TRBV11-2; 8 bases are shared with TRBD2. The germline CDR1 and CDR2 sequences are SGHAT and FQNNGV. The CDR3 has 16 residues. Germline trimming cut 5 bases from V and 0 bases from J; bases unmatched to any gene: 9. The CDR3 sequence is CASSDLAGWVSYEQYF. DNA for the CDR3: TGTGCCAGCAGCGACTTAGCGGGGTGGGTCTCCTACGAGCAGTACTTC.

The chain employs TRBV6-5 and TRBJ1-2, with D perhaps TRBD1 (5 bases). This CDR3 region has 13 residues. V shed 5 bases and J shed 7 bases, with 14 bases lying between them. The V gene's germline CDR1 is MNHEY and CDR2 SVGAGI. The CDR3 loop is CASSTSGTSGYTF. In nucleotides, the CDR3 is TGTGCCAGCAGTACTTCAGGGACCTCTGGCTACACCTTC.

This rearrangement joins TRBV29-1 to TRBJ2-7; no firm D call. The CDR3 has 11 amino acids. The germline V and J ends were trimmed by 4 bases and 5 bases, with 9 bases remaining between them. Per germline, CDR1 SQVTM and CDR2 ANQGSEA. The CDR3 DNA follows: TGCAGCGTTGGAGACGCGGACGAGCAGTACTTC. This gives the protein CSVGDADEQYF.

As concerns this clone: The identical CDR3 is also encoded by other nucleotide sequences in the sample. The rearrangement uses TRBV10-3 and TRBJ2-7, with D uncertain. Germline V gene data show CDR1 as ENHRY and CDR2 as SYGVKD. The V and J ends lost 0 bases and 3 bases respectively, with 6 bases between them. CDR3 size: 13 residues. CDR3 region: CAISESLSYEQYF. CDR3 DNA sequence: TGTGCCATCAGTGAGTCGTTGAGCTACGAGCAGTACTTC.

As for this clone: Other nucleotide sequences in the sample specify the same CDR3. This chain connects TRBV14 to TRBJ1-2; no firm D call. Germline V gene sequence: CDR1 SGHDN, CDR2 FVKESK. The CDR3 consists of 12 residues. Trimming took off 4 bases at V and 1 base at J, with 4 bases between the two ends. The DNA for the CDR3 is TGTGCCAGCAGCCGCATTAACTATGGCTACACCTTC. Encoded protein: CASSRINYGYTF.

This chain joins TRBV7-8 and TRBJ1-1, with a possible D match to TRBD1 (5 bases). V shed 4 bases and J shed 3 bases, with 15 bases lying between them. The CDR3 loop spans 15 amino acids. CDR1 SGHVS and CDR2 FQNEAQ come from the germline V gene. CDR3: CASSSLGFRDTEAFF. The CDR3 DNA is TGTGCCAGCAGCTCTCTAGGATTCAGGGACACTGAAGCTTTCTTT.

Here the CDR3 reads CASRLTGSAWEQYF. The CDR3 DNA sequence: TGTGCCAGCCGTCTTACCGGGAGCGCGTGGGAGCAGTACTTC. V and J are TRBV6-6 and TRBJ2-7; tentatively, D is TRBD2 (6 bases). Trimming removed 8 bases from V and 7 bases from J, with 21 bases in between. Looked up from germline, CDR1 is MNHNY and CDR2 is SVGAGI (reference sequence). There are 14 residues in the CDR3.

Remarks on this clone: Other DNA sequences from this sample encode an identical CDR3 as well. This chain uses TRBV29-1 with TRBJ1-1, with D possibly being TRBD1 (5 bases). The germline V gene encodes CDR1 SQVTM and CDR2 ANQGSEA. The V and J ends lost 6 bases and 2 bases respectively, with 13 bases between them. This CDR3 is built from 13 residues. CDR3 bases: TGCAGCGTAGAGGGACGGTTAAACACTGAAGCTTTCTTT. Translating gives CSVEGRLNTEAFF.

The J gene is TRBJ2-7, the V gene TRBV6-5; D tentatively reads TRBD1 or TRBD2 (5 bases each). Germline assignment: CDR1 MNHEY and CDR2 SVGAGI. There are 12 residues in the CDR3. The V end was cut by 8 bases, the J end by 2 bases, with 10 bases between. This chain's CDR3 is CASGTATYEQYF. CDR3 sequence (DNA): TGTGCCAGCGGGACGGCTACCTACGAGCAGTACTTC.

The CDR3 DNA sequence: TGTGCCAGCAGGAAGCAAGGGTCTATAATCTATGGCTACACCTTC. Encoded protein: CASRKQGSIIYGYTF. The genes are TRBV6-1 and TRBJ1-2; unclear D gene. The CDR3 length is 15 residues. V lost 6 bases, J lost 4 bases, and 18 bases lay in between. Germline V lookup: CDR1 MNHNS, CDR2 SASEGT.

This clone was seen a single time. This rearrangement joins TRBV7-2 to TRBJ1-3, with a weak D call TRBD1 (5 bases). Trimming took 5 bases from V and 0 from J, leaving 11 bases between them. The germline V gene encodes CDR1 SGHTA and CDR2 FQGNSA. The CDR3 contains 15 residues. The CDR3, as DNA: TGTGCCAGCAGCACTAGGACAACCTCTGGAAACACCATATATTTT. Translating gives CASSTRTTSGNTIYF.

This chain connects TRBV4-1 to TRBJ2-7; a weak D match, TRBD1 (6 bases). The germline gives CDR1 MGHRA, CDR2 YSYEKL. The V and J ends lost 3 bases and 3 bases respectively, with 15 bases between them. The CDR3 length is 15 residues. The CDR3 here is CASSHSGANVYEQYF. The DNA of the CDR3 is TGCGCCAGCAGCCACTCAGGGGCAAACGTCTACGAGCAGTACTTC.